This TCR beta chain was identified during a study of CD8+ T cells in alopecia areata. Study information: Patients received oral tofacitinib, 5 to 10 mg twice daily, for moderate-to-severe alopecia areata.

This CDR3 region has 15 residues. Germline values: CDR1 SGHVS, CDR2 FQNEAQ. V was clipped by 6 bases and J by 4 bases, with 17 bases between them. The treatment was: oral pan-JAK inhibitor, 5-10 mg twice daily. Extraction and reverse transcription of RNA yielded cDNA as the sequencing template. TCRdb's table, derived via immunoSEQ multiplex PCR, lists solely in-frame clones and lacks some. The data hold about 290,000 clones, with about three fifths observed a single time. The sample here was CD4+ T cells sorted from blood, taken at week 24, from a patient treated with tofacitinib. The TCR comes from a human donor with alopecia areata. This rearrangement joins TRBV7-8 to TRBJ2-3; D is possibly TRBD2 (5 bases). The CDR3, as DNA: TGTGCCAGCAGGGGGTGGCGGGTCGGGGCAGATACGCAGTATTTT. It translates to CASRGWRVGADTQYF. The full variable domain, its missing parts supplied by reference TRBV7-8 and TRBJ2-3, is GAGVSQSPRYKVAKRGQDVALRCDPISGHVSLFWYQQALGQGPEFLTYFQNEAQLDKSGLPSDRFFAERPEGSVSTLKIQRTQQEDSAVYLCASRGWRVGADTQYFGPGTRLTVL.